The T cell receptor beta chain described here comes from a study of synovial regulatory T cells in juvenile arthritis. CDR1 and CDR2 from the germline V gene are LNHDA and SQIVND (reference sequence). This CDR3 has 13 residues. No nucleotide data were recorded. Notes on this clone: Its target is not known.

Broader study findings: Synovial Teff and blood CPL repertoires partially overlapped with iaTreg TCR repertoires, which were largely patient-private.

TCRdb keeps only in-frame clones here, not all; method: immunoSEQ multiplex PCR. This sample's table has 9,000 to 10,000 clones. What was sequenced was Treg cells from blood. Indicated subset: remaining (HLA-DR-negative) circulating blood Treg cells. The V call is TRBV19, the J call TRBJ1-1. This receptor was taken from a donor under 30 with juvenile idiopathic arthritis. CDR3 sequence reads: CASCSYMNTEAFF.